This TCR beta chain was identified during a study of cytomegalovirus exposure and HLA in healthy donors. A multiplex PCR was run with 60 Vbeta primers and 13 Jbeta primers. Assay used: immunoSEQ multiplex PCR; TCRdb lists only in-frame clones, some missing. The sample has roughly 180,000 clones; around three quarters are singletons. On this clone: What it binds is not known.

CDR3 size: 15 residues. Germline V gives CDR1 LNHDA, CDR2 SQIVND (reference sequence). Deletions cut 3 bases from V and 0 bases from J, with 11 bases between. Study findings and constraints: Indistinguishability led to the exclusion of some V segments, TRBV6-2 and TRBV6-3 included. Listed as cytomegalovirus-associated were 150 or so TCR beta chains. CMV serostatus was the sole immune exposure data available.

This chain links TRBV19 with TRBJ1-1; the D gene is possibly TRBD1 (6 bases). The sequenced sample consisted of PBMCs. This clonotype was sampled from a woman in her thirties in good health and CMV-seropositive. The CDR3 is CASSISDSLNTEAFF. The CDR3 bases are TGTGCCAGTAGTATTTCGGACAGTTTGAACACTGAAGCTTTCTTT.